Listed below are T cell receptor beta chains from one sample, sequenced in a study of naive and memory T cell subsets. Each CDR3 protein is one row after TCRdb ran MiXCR on the UMI-ligation and nested PCR reads. Altogether approximately 89,000 distinct CDR3 sequences are present, roughly 7% being singletons, with the ten largest covering about 1.6%. Material: central memory CD4+ T cells from blood. The receptors shown here come from a human donor in good health. The CDR3 runs from the conserved cysteine through the conserved F or W. A D gene is named only where the DNA matches it firmly. The listing skips clone size in some rows; elsewhere it reads once, few, many or a size class.

abundance,v_gene,j_gene,d_gene,CDR3nt,CDR3aa
.,TRBV18,TRBJ2-7,TRBD1,TGTGCCAGCTCACCAGTCTTCGGGACAGGGATTTCCTACGAGCAGTACTTC,CASSPVFGTGISYEQYF
many,TRBV6-6,TRBJ2-1,.,TGTGCCAGCAGGCCCGGTGACGGCAATAATGAGCAGTTCTTC,CASRPGDGNNEQFF
.,TRBV5-1,TRBJ2-7,.,TGCGCCAGCAGCTTGGCGGGTAGGAAAAGGGGGTACGAGCAGTACTTC,CASSLAGRKRGYEQYF
.,TRBV6-6,TRBJ2-1,TRBD1,TGTGCCAGCAGTTACGGAGGACAGGGGGCCAATGAGCAGTTCTTC,CASSYGGQGANEQFF
.,TRBV7-2,TRBJ1-1,.,TGTGCCAGCAGCTTGCCTCTACTTGGACGGACAAACACTGAAGCTTTCTTT,CASSLPLLGRTNTEAFF
many,TRBV20-1,TRBJ2-7,.,TGCAGTGCTAGAGATAGGGATCACGAGCAGTACTTC,CSARDRDHEQYF
.,TRBV7-9,TRBJ1-1,.,TGTGCCAGCAGCTTACTGATCAACACTGAAGCTTTCTTT,CASSLLINTEAFF
many,TRBV20-1,TRBJ1-5,.,TGCAGTGCTGCCCCCAGCGGCAGGGAGAATCAGCCCCAGCATTTT,CSAAPSGRENQPQHF
many,TRBV18,TRBJ2-3,.,TGTGCCAGCTCACCGACTAGCACAGATACGCAGTATTTT,CASSPTSTDTQYF
few,TRBV3-1,TRBJ2-2,TRBD2,TGTGCCAGCAAGCGGGGGCGTTCGAACACCGGGGAGCTGTTTTTT,CASKRGRSNTGELFF
.,TRBV28,TRBJ2-5,.,TGTGCCAGCAGCCTTAGCCTGGAAGAGACCCAGTACTTC,CASSLSLEETQYF
.,TRBV15,TRBJ2-2,.,TGTGCCACCTTGGACAGACACACCGGGGAGCTGTTTTTT,CATLDRHTGELFF
few,TRBV20-1,TRBJ2-1,TRBD2,TGCAGTGCTAGAAATCCTAGCGGGTCGGATGAGCAGTTCTTC,CSARNPSGSDEQFF